This T cell receptor (beta chain) was identified in a study of PD-1 and CTLA-4 blockade in melanoma. Germline assignment: CDR1 SGHVS and CDR2 FQNEAQ. The CDR3 extends over 15 amino acids. V trimming: 4 bases; J trimming: 7 bases; junction bases outside the gene matches: 10. TCRdb keeps only in-frame clones here, not all; method: immunoSEQ multiplex PCR. Found here are about 30,000 clones, approximately 88% of them singletons; the top ten hold roughly 8.1%. This TCR was sampled from a human donor with melanoma. The material sequenced was CD8+ T cells from peripheral blood, taken before anti-PD-1 treatment. The chain carries TRBV7-8 and TRBJ2-7; the match to TRBD1 covers 10 bases. The CDR3 region has the DNA TGTGCCAGCAGCTCTCTGGGACAGGGGATCTGGGAGCAGTACTTC. The encoded protein is CASSSLGQGIWEQYF.